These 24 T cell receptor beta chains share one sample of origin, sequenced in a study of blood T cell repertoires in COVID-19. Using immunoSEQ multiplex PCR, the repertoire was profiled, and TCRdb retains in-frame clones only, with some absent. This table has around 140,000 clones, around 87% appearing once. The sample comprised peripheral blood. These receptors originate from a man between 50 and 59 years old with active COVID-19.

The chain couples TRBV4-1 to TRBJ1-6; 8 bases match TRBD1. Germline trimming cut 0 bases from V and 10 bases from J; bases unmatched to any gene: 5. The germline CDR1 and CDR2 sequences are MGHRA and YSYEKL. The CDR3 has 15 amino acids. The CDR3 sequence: CASSQERQGWSPLHF. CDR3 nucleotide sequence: TGCGCCAGCAGCCAAGAAAGACAGGGGTGGTCACCCCTCCACTTT.

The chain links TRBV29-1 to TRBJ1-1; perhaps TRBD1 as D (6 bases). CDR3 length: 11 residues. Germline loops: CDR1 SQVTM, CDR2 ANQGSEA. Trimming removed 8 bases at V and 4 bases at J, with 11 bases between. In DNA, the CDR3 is TGCAGCACCTGGACAGCCACTGAAGCTTTCTTT. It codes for CSTWTATEAFF.

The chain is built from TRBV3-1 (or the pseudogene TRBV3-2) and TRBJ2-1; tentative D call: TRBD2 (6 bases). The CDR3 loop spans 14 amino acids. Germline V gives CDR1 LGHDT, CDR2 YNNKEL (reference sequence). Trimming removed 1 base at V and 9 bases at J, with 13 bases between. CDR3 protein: CASSQVRVGGEQFF. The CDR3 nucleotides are TGTGCCAGCAGCCAAGTCAGGGTGGGGGGTGAGCAGTTCTTC.

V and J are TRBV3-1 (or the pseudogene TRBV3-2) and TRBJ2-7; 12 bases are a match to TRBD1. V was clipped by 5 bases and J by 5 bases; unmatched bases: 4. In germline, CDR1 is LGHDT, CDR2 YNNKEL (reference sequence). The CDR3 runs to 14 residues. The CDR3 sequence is CASSRDRGPNEQYF. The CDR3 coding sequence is TGTGCCAGCAGCAGGGACAGGGGGCCCAACGAGCAGTACTTC.

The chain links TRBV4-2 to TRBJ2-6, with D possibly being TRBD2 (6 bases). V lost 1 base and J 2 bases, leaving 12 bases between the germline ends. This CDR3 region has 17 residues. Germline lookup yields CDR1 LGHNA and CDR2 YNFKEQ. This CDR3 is CASSQGITGAGANVLTF. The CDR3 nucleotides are TGTGCCAGCAGCCAAGGTATTACGGGGGCTGGGGCCAACGTCCTGACTTTC.

This chain's CDR3 is CASSETGNPTEAFF. The CDR3 DNA reads TGTGCCAGCAGCGAGACAGGAAACCCCACTGAAGCTTTCTTT. The rearrangement links TRBV9 to TRBJ1-1; D might be TRBD1 (6 bases). Germline CDR1 reads SGDLS; CDR2 reads YYNGEE. The CDR3 length is 14 residues. Trimming cost V 3 bases and J 4 bases, with 13 bases left between them.

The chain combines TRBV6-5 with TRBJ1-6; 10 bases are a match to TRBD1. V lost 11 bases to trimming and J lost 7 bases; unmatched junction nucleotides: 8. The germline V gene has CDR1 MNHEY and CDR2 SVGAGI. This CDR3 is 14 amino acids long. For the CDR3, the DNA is TGTGCCTCGGGGGGACAGGGGAAAAATTCACCCCTCCACTTT. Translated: CASGGQGKNSPLHF.

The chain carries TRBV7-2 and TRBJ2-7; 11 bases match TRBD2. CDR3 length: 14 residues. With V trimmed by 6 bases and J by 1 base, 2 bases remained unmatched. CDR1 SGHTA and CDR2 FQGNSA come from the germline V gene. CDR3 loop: CASSSSGGSYEQYF. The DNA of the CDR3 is TGTGCCAGCAGTTCTAGCGGGGGGTCCTACGAGCAGTACTTC.

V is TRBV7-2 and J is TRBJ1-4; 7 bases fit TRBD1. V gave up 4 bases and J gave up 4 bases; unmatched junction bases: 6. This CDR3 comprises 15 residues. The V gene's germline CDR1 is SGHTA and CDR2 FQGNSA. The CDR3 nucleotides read TGTGCCAGCAGCTCGACAGGGAACTTTAATGAAAAACTGTTTTTT. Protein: CASSSTGNFNEKLFF.

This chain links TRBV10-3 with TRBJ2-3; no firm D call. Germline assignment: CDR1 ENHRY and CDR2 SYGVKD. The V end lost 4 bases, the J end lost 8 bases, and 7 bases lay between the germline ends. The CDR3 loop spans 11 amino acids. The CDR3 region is CAISGDGTQYF. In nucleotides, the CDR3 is TGTGCCATCAGTGGAGATGGTACGCAGTATTTT.

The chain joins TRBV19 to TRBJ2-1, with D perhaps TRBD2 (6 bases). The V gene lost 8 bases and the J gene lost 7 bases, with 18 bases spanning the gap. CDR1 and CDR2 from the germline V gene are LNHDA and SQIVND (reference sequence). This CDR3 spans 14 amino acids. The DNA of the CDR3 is TGTGCCAGTGGGTCGGAGGGGCGAGGAAATGAGCAGTTCTTC. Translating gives CASGSEGRGNEQFF. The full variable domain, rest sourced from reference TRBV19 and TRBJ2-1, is DGGITQSPKYLFRKEGQNVTLSCEQNLNHDAMYWYRQDPGQGLRLIYYSQIVNDFQKGDIAEGYSVSREKKESFPLTVTSAQKNPTAFYLCASGSEGRGNEQFFGPGTRLTVL.

CDR3 DNA: TGTGCCAGCAGCTTTGAGGCTCAAGAGACCCAGTACTTC. Translated: CASSFEAQETQYF. The gene calls are TRBV5-6 and TRBJ2-5; no clear D gene. The germline V and J ends were trimmed by 2 bases and 2 bases, with 7 bases remaining between them. The CDR3 has 13 amino acids. Germline V lookup: CDR1 SGHDT, CDR2 YYEEEE.

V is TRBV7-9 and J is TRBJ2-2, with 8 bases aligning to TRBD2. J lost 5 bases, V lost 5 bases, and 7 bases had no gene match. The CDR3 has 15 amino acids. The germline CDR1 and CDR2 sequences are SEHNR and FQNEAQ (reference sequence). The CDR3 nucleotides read TGTGCCAGCAGCCCAGCGGGGGCGAGAACCGGGGAGCTGTTTTTT. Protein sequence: CASSPAGARTGELFF. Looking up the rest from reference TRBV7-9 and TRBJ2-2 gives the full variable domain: DTGVSQNPRHKITKRGQNVTFRCDPISEHNRLYWYRQTLGQGPEFLTYFQNEAQLEKSRLLSDRFSAERPKGSFSTLEIQRTEQGDSAMYLCASSPAGARTGELFFGEGSRLTVL.

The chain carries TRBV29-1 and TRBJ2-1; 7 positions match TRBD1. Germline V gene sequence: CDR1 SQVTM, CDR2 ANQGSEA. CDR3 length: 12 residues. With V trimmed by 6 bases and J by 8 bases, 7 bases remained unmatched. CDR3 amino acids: CSVSRGWDEQFF. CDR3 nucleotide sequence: TGCAGCGTCTCCAGGGGGTGGGATGAGCAGTTCTTC.

This chain's CDR3 is CASSLPFSYEQYF. CDR3 bases: TGTGCCAGCAGTTTACCCTTCTCCTACGAGCAGTACTTC. The rearrangement uses TRBV28 and TRBJ2-7; D unclear. The CDR3 contains 13 residues. Germline V gene data show CDR1 as MDHEN and CDR2 as SYDVKM. Trimming left V 2 bases short and J 0 bases short, with 5 bases between.

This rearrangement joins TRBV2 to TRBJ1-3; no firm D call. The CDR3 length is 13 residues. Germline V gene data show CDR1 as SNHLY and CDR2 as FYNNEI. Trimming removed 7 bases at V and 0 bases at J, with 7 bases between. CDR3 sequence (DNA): TGTGCCAGCATGACACTCTCTGGAAACACCATATATTTT. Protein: CASMTLSGNTIYF.

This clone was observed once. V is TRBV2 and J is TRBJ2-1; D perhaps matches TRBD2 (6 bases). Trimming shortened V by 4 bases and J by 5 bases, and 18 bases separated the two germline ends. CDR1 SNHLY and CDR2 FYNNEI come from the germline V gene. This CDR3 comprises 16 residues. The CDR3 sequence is CASSVQEAGTNNEQFF. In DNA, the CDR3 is TGTGCCAGCAGTGTTCAGGAGGCGGGGACCAACAATGAGCAGTTCTTC. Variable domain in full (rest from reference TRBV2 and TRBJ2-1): EPEVTQTPSHQVTQMGQEVILRCVPISNHLYFYWYRQILGQKVEFLVSFYNNEISEKSEIFDDQFSVERPDGSNFTLKIRSTKLEDSAMYFCASSVQEAGTNNEQFFGPGTRLTVL.

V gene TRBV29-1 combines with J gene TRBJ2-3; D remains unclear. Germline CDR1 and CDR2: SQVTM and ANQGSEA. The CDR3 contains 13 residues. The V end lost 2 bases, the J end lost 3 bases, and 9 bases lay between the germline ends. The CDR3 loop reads CSVEPQKTDTQYF. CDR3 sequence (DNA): TGCAGCGTTGAACCCCAGAAGACAGATACGCAGTATTTT.

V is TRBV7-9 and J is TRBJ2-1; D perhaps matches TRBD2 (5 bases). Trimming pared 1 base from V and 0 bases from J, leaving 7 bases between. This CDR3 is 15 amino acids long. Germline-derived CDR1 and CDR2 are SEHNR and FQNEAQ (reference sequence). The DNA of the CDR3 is TGTGCCAGCAGCTTAGTGCTAGCCTCCTACAATGAGCAGTTCTTC. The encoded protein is CASSLVLASYNEQFF.

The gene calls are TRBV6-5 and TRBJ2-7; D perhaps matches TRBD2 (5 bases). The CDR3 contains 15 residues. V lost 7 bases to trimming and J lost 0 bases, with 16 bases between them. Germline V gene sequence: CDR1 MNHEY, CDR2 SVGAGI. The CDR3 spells CASTPSSGSSYEQYF. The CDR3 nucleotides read TGTGCCAGCACACCATCGTCGGGGAGCTCCTACGAGCAGTACTTC.

DNA of the CDR3: TGCGCCAGCAGCTTGCGGACTGATAGCACAGATACGCAGTATTTT. It translates to CASSLRTDSTDTQYF. The chain is built from TRBV5-1 and TRBJ2-3, with D perhaps TRBD2 (5 bases). The CDR3 extends over 15 amino acids. The V gene lost 1 base and the J gene lost 0 bases, with 9 bases spanning the gap. Germline loops: CDR1 SGHRS, CDR2 YFSETQ.

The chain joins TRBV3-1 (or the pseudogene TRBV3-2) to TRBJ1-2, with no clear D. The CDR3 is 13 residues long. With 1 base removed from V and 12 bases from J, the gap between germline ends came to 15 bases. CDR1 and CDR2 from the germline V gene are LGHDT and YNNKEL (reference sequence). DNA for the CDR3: TGTGCCAGCAGCCAAGCAAAGTCCTCGAGAAACACCTTC. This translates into CASSQAKSSRNTF.

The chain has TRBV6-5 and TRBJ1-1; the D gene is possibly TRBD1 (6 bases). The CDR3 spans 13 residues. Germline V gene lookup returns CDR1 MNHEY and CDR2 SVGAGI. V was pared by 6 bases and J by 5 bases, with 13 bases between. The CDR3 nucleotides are TGTGCCAGCAGAGCCAGGGGTAGTACTGAAGCTTTCTTT. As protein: CASRARGSTEAFF.

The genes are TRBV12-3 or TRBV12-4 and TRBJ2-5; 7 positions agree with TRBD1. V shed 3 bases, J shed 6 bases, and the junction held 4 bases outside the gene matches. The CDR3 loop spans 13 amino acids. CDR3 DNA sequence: TGTGCCAGCAGTTTCGGGGACAGACAGACCCAGTACTTC. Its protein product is CASSFGDRQTQYF.